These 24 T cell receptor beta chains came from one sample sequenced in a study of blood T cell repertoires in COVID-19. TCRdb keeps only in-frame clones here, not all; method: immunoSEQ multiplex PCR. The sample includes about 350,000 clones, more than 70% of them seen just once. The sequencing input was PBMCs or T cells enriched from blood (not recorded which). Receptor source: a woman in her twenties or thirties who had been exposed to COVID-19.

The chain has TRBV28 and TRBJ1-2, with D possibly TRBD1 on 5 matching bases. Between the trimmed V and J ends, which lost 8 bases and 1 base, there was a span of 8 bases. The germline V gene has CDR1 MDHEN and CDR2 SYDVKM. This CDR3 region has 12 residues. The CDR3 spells CASVQVNYGYTF. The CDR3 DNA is TGTGCCAGCGTACAGGTTAACTATGGCTACACCTTC.

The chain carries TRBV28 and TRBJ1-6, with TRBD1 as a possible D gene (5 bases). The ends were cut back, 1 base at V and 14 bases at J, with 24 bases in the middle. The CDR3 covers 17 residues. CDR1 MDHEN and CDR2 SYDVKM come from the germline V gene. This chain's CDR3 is CASSLSPQTWSGGSLHF. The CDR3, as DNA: TGTGCCAGCAGTTTATCCCCCCAGACATGGTCGGGGGGATCCCTCCACTTT.

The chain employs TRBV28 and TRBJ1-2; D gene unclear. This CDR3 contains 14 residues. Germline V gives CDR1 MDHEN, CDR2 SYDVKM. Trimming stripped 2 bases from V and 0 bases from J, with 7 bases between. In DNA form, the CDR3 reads TGTGCCAGCAGTTTAGGCATCACTAACTATGGCTACACCTTC. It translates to CASSLGITNYGYTF.

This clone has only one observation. The CDR3 DNA follows: TGTGCCATCAGTGCTAGCGGGGATAGCACAGATACGCAGTATTTT. Its protein is CAISASGDSTDTQYF. The genes are TRBV10-3 and TRBJ2-3; 9 nucleotides align to TRBD2. In germline, CDR1 is ENHRY, CDR2 SYGVKD. This CDR3 spans 15 amino acids. J was trimmed by 0 bases and V by 4 bases; bases with no gene match: 2.

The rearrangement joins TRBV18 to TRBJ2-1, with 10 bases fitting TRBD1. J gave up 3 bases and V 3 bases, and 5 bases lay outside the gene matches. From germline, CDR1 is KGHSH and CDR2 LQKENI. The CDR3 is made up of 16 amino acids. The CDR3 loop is CASSPIGTGVYNEQFF. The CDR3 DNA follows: TGTGCCAGCTCACCCATCGGGACAGGGGTCTACAATGAGCAGTTCTTC.

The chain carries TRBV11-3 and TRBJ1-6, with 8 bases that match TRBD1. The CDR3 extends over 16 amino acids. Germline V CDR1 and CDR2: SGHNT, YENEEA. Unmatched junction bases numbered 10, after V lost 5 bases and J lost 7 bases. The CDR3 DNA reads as TGTGCCAGCAGCCCCGGGACAGGACTCTTCAATTCACCCCTCCACTTT. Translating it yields CASSPGTGLFNSPLHF.

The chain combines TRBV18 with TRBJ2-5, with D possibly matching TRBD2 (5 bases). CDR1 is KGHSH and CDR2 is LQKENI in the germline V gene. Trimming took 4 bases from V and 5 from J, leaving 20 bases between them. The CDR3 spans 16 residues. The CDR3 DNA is TGTGCCAGCTCACAGACTGGTGGGAGCAGTCCCGAGACCCAGTACTTC. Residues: CASSQTGGSSPETQYF.

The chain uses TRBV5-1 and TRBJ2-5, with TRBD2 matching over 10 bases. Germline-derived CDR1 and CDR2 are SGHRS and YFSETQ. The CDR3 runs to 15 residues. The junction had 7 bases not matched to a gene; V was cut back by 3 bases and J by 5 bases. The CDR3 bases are TGCGCCAGCAGCTGGGGTCTAGCGGGAGAGGAGACCCAGTACTTC. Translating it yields CASSWGLAGEETQYF.

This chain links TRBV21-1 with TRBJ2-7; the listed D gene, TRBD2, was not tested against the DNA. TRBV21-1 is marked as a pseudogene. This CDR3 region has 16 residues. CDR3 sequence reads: CASSKGIAGGLYEQYF. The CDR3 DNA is TGTGCCAGCAGCAAAGGCATAGCGGGAGGCCTCTACGAGCAGTACTTC.

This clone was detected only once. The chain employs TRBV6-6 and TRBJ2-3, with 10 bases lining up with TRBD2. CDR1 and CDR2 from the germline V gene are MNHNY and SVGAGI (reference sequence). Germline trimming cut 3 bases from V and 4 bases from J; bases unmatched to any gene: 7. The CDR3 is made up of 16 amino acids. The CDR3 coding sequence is TGTGCCAGCAGTTATGCCAGCGGGAGGGCCGCAGATACGCAGTATTTT. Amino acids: CASSYASGRAADTQYF.

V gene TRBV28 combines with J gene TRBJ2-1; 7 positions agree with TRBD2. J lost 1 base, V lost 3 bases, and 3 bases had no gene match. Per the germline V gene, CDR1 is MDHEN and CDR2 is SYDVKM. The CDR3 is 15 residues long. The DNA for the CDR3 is TGTGCCAGCAGTTTGGGGGAGGGATCCTACAATGAGCAGTTCTTC. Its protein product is CASSLGEGSYNEQFF.

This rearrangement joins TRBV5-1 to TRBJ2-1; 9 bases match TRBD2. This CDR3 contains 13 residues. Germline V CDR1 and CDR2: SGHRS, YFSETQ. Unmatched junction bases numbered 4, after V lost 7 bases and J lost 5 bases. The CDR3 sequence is CASSSGADNEQFF. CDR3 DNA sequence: TGCGCCAGCTCTAGCGGGGCTGACAATGAGCAGTTCTTC.

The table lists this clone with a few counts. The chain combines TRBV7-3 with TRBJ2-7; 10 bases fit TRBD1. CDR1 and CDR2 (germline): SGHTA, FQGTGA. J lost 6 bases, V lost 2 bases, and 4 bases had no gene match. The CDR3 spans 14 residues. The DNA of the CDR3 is TGTGCCAGCAGCTTAGGGACAGGGGTCTCCGAGCAGTACTTC. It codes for CASSLGTGVSEQYF.

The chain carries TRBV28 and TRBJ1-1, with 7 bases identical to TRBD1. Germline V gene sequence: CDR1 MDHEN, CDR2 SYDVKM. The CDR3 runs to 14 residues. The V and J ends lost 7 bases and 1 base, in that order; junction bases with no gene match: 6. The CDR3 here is CASKSGTENTEAFF. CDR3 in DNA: TGTGCCAGCAAATCCGGGACAGAGAACACTGAAGCTTTCTTT.

The CDR3 DNA is TGCAGTGCTAGTCAGGGCGTTAACTATGGCTACACCTTC. It specifies CSASQGVNYGYTF. V gene TRBV20-1 combines with J gene TRBJ1-2, with a weak D call TRBD1 (5 bases). Trimming removed 3 bases from V and 1 base from J, with 9 bases in between. This CDR3 has 13 residues. The germline gives CDR1 DFQATT, CDR2 SNEGSKA (reference sequence).

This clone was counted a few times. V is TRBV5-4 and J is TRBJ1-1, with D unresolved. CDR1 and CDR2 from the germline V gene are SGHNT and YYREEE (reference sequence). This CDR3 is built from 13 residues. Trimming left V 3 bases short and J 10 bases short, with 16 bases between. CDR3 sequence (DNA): TGTGCCAGCAGCTCCCCGCCAGTCGAGGGAGCTTTCTTT. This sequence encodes CASSSPPVEGAFF.

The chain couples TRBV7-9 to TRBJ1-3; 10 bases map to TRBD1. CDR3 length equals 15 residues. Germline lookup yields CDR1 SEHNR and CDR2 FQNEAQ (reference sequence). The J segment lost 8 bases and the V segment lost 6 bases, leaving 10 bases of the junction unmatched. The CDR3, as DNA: TGTGCCAGCAGGCCTATGACAGGGGGCGCGGACACCATATATTTT. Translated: CASRPMTGGADTIYF.

The CDR3 bases are TGCGCCAGCAGCTTGGAGGGGGCTATCACAGATACGCAGTATTTT. As protein: CASSLEGAITDTQYF. The J gene is TRBJ2-3, the V gene TRBV5-1, with 7 bases identical to TRBD1. Germline lookup yields CDR1 SGHRS and CDR2 YFSETQ. Losses at the gene ends were 0 bases for V and 2 bases for J; bases not matched to a gene: 3. This CDR3 is 15 amino acids long. The full variable domain, rest sourced from reference TRBV5-1 and TRBJ2-3, is KAGVTQTPRYLIKTRGQQVTLSCSPISGHRSVSWYQQTPGQGLQFLFEYFSETQRNKGNFPGRFSGRQFSNSRSEMNVSTLELGDSALYLCASSLEGAITDTQYFGPGTRLTVL.

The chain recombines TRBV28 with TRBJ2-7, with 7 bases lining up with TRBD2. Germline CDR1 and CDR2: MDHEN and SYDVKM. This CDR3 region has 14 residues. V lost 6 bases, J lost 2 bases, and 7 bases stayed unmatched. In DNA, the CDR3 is TGTGCCAGCAGGAGCGGGACTCTGACCTACGAGCAGTACTTC. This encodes CASRSGTLTYEQYF.

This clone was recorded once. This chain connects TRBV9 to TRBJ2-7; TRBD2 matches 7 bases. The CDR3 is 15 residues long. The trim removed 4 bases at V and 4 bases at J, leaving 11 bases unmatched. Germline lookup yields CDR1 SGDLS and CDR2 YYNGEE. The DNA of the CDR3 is TGTGCCAGCAGCCCCCGGGCGGGAGTCGAGTACGAGCAGTACTTC. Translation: CASSPRAGVEYEQYF.

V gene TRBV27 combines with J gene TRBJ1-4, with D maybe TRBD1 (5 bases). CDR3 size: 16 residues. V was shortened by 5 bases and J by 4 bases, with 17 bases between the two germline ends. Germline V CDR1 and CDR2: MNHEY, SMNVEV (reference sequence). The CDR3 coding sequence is TGTGCCAGCAGTCCGCATTCCAAGGGGATTAATGAAAAACTGTTTTTT. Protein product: CASSPHSKGINEKLFF.

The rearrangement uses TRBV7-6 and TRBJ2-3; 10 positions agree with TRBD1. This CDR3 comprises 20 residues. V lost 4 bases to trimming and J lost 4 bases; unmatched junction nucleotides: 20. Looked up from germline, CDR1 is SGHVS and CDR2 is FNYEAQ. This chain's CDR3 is CASSSPGATGGLIASDTQYF. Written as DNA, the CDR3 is TGTGCCAGCAGCTCCCCGGGGGCGACAGGGGGCCTCATTGCTTCAGATACGCAGTATTTT.

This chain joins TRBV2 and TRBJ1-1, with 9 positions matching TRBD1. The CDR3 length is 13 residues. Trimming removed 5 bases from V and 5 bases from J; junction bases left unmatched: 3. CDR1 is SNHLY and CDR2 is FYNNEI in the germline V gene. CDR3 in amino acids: CASSRQGDTEAFF. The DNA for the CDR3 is TGTGCCAGCAGTCGACAGGGGGATACTGAAGCTTTCTTT.

The DNA of the CDR3 is TGTGCCAGCAGTCCCTGGCAGGGTAATGAAAAACTGTTTTTT. Translated, it gives CASSPWQGNEKLFF. The chain joins TRBV5-4 to TRBJ1-4; possible D gene TRBD1, 5 bases. The length of the CDR3 is 14 residues. The germline V gene has CDR1 SGHNT and CDR2 YYREEE (reference sequence). Trimming took off 5 bases at V and 4 bases at J, with 12 bases between the two ends.